The rows below give T cell receptor beta chains drawn from one sample of a study of a mutant IDH1 vaccine in newly diagnosed glioma. Some clones are missing from TCRdb's copy, which holds only in-frame ones; the method was immunoSEQ multiplex PCR. The sample records nearly 30,000 clones, roughly 87% being singletons. Antigens of these TCRs are unknown. The source was peripheral blood mononuclear cells (PBMCs), collected from a glioma patient whose treatment included an IDH1 peptide vaccine. The receptors derive from a woman in her 40s with glioma. Some clones in this sample may be carry-over from other donors' samples. Each CDR3 is given with its conserved first and last residue. The D gene is left open where the match is weak. Expanded clones are given a class, and other clones once, few, many or no size at all.

j_call | d_call | clone_size | v_call | cdr3_aa | cdr3_nt
TRBJ2-1 | - | once | TRBV14 | CASSRAGATLSQFF | TGTGCCAGCAGCCGGGCAGGGGCGACCCTGTCCCAGTTCTTC
TRBJ2-3 | TRBD2 | - | TRBV18 | CASSPTSGSTDTQYF | TGTGCCAGCTCACCCACTAGCGGGTCCACAGATACGCAGTATTTT
TRBJ2-5 | - | - | TRBV15 | CATSRARGRQETQYF | TGTGCCACCAGCAGAGCGAGGGGAAGACAAGAGACCCAGTACTTC
TRBJ2-7 | TRBD2 | - | TRBV6-5 | CASSYSYPSGSEQYF | TGTGCCAGCAGTTACTCCTACCCTAGCGGGAGCGAGCAGTACTTC
TRBJ1-2 | - | - | TRBV29-1 | CSVVARLGRVYGYTF | TGCAGCGTTGTAGCACGGCTCGGGAGGGTTTATGGCTACACCTTC
TRBJ1-2 | TRBD1 | - | TRBV11-2 | CASSLARGGSYGYTF | TGTGCCAGCAGCTTAGCCAGGGGGGGCTCCTATGGCTACACCTTC
TRBJ2-2 | TRBD2 | - | TRBV27 | CASSFVGLAGENTGELFF | TGTGCCAGCAGTTTTGTCGGGCTAGCGGGAGAAAACACCGGGGAGCTGTTTTTT
TRBJ2-1 | - | - | TRBV28 | CASSFLPTNEQFF | TGTGCCAGCAGTTTTTTGCCCACCAATGAGCAGTTCTTC
TRBJ2-5 | TRBD1 | - | TRBV5-1 | CASSDPQGLNQETQYF | TGCGCCAGCAGCGATCCACAGGGGCTGAATCAAGAGACCCAGTACTTC
TRBJ1-1 | - | once | TRBV7-2 | CASSLGANTEAFF | TGTGCCAGCAGCTTAGGGGCAAACACTGAAGCTTTCTTT
TRBJ2-7 | - | - | TRBV9 | CASSVGPTYEQYF | TGTGCCAGCAGCGTAGGGCCTACCTACGAGCAGTACTTC
TRBJ2-3 | TRBD2 | - | TRBV9 | CASSVEGGWGTDTQYF | TGTGCCAGCAGCGTAGAGGGAGGGTGGGGCACAGATACGCAGTATTTT
TRBJ2-1 | - | - | TRBV7-3 | CASSLDFGANNEQFF | TGTGCCAGCAGCCTCGACTTCGGGGCAAACAATGAGCAGTTCTTC
TRBJ2-5 | - | - | TRBV5-4 | CASSLEPGEETQYF | TGTGCCAGCAGCTTGGAGCCTGGGGAGGAGACCCAGTACTTC
TRBJ1-1 | - | - | TRBV7-9 | CASSSSADTEAFF | TGTGCCAGCAGCTCTAGTGCGGACACTGAAGCTTTCTTT
TRBJ1-3 | - | - | TRBV13 | CASSLGETGNTIYF | TGTGCCAGCAGCTTAGGAGAGACTGGAAACACCATATATTTT
TRBJ2-7 | - | - | TRBV4-2 | CASSRNIIYEQYF | TGTGCCAGCAGCCGGAACATCATCTACGAGCAGTACTTC
TRBJ1-1 | - | - | TRBV5-4 | CASSLGPAGTNTEAFF | TGTGCCAGCAGCTTGGGTCCCGCGGGTACGAACACTGAAGCTTTCTTT
TRBJ1-1 | - | - | TRBV7-3 | CASSLALGSNTEAFF | TGTGCCAGCAGCTTAGCCCTCGGGTCGAACACTGAAGCTTTCTTT
TRBJ2-7 | - | - | TRBV2 | CASSVRLVWYEQYF | TGTGCCAGCAGTGTAAGACTAGTTTGGTACGAGCAGTACTTC
TRBJ2-1 | TRBD1 | - | TRBV29-1 | CSVEPEGTVSYNEQFF | TGCAGCGTTGAGCCCGAGGGGACAGTGTCCTACAATGAGCAGTTCTTC
TRBJ1-2 | - | once | TRBV2 | CASSDRPPGYTF | TGTGCCAGCAGTGACCGTCCTCCTGGCTACACCTTC
TRBJ1-1 | - | - | TRBV29-1 | CSVEIAGGSTEAFF | TGCAGCGTTGAGATAGCTGGAGGTAGCACTGAAGCTTTCTTT
TRBJ2-3 | - | once | TRBV18 | CASSPQPSRISTDTQYF | TGTGCCAGCTCACCACAGCCCTCTAGAATTAGCACAGATACGCAGTATTTT
TRBJ2-7 | - | - | TRBV11-2 | CASSSPIDRREQYF | TGTGCCAGCAGCTCGCCTATAGACAGACGCGAGCAGTACTTC
TRBJ2-1 | - | few | TRBV29-1 | CSAMTWKQFF | TGCAGCGCGATGACTTGGAAGCAGTTCTTC
TRBJ2-2 | - | - | TRBV29-1 | CSGRGTGELFF | TGCAGCGGGCGGGGAACCGGGGAGCTGTTTTTT
TRBJ2-7 | TRBD1 | - | TRBV19 | CASSMAGQGTGSYEQYF | TGTGCCAGTAGTATGGCCGGACAGGGAACGGGCTCCTACGAGCAGTACTTC
TRBJ2-7 | TRBD2 | once | TRBV28 | CASSLLAVIYEQYF | TGTGCCAGCAGTCTGCTAGCGGTAATCTACGAGCAGTACTTC
TRBJ2-7 | - | once | TRBV14 | CASSSMPAEPPYEQYF | TGTGCCAGCTCATCTATGCCGGCAGAACCTCCCTACGAGCAGTACTTC
TRBJ2-1 | TRBD2 | - | TRBV28 | CAIGTSATYNEQFF | TGTGCCATCGGGACTAGCGCAACCTACAATGAGCAGTTCTTC
TRBJ2-7 | - | few | TRBV6-1 | CASSDGLGSYEQYF | TGTGCCAGCAGTGATGGGCTGGGCTCCTACGAGCAGTACTTC
TRBJ2-2 | TRBD1 | once | TRBV11-2 | CASRDRSRGELFF | TGTGCTAGCCGGGACAGGTCTCGTGGGGAGCTGTTTTTT
TRBJ2-7 | - | - | TRBV28 | CASSPARGRLWEQYF | TGTGCCAGCAGTCCCGCCCGCGGGCGTCTTTGGGAGCAGTACTTC
TRBJ2-1 | - | - | TRBV21-1 | CASSKYGGGRSGNEQFF | TGTGCCAGCAGCAAATATGGGGGTGGCCGCTCGGGCAATGAGCAGTTCTTC
TRBJ2-7 | - | - | TRBV6-5 | CASSLSDSLIYEQYF | TGTGCCAGCAGTTTATCGGACAGCCTAATCTACGAGCAGTACTTC